The entry below gives a single TCR beta chain sequence along with its context. This sample stems from a study of blood T cell repertoires in COVID-19. Only in-frame clones appear in the TCRdb table, and some are missing; sequencing was by immunoSEQ multiplex PCR. This sample has about 55,000 clones, with around 90% found just once. This CDR3 has 15 amino acids. Trimming at V came to 3 bases and at J to 4 bases, leaving 8 bases not matched to a gene. Germline CDR1 reads LNHDA; CDR2 reads SQIVND (reference sequence). This TCR was recovered from a man aged 80 or over with acute or convalescent COVID-19. Material for sequencing was peripheral blood. The rearrangement joins TRBV19 to TRBJ2-5; 7 bases match TRBD2. This chain's CDR3 is CASSMGSRGGETQYF. The CDR3 coding sequence is TGTGCCAGTAGTATGGGGTCTCGCGGGGGAGAGACCCAGTACTTC. The variable domain in full, completed from reference TRBV19 and TRBJ2-5, reads DGGITQSPKYLFRKEGQNVTLSCEQNLNHDAMYWYRQDPGQGLRLIYYSQIVNDFQKGDIAEGYSVSREKKESFPLTVTSAQKNPTAFYLCASSMGSRGGETQYFGPGTRLLVL.